Sequencing of this T cell receptor (beta chain) was carried out in a study of cytomegalovirus exposure and HLA in healthy donors. Study summary: HLA-typed donors were the source of about 85 million unique TCRs held in an early data release. General study findings and limits: Among TCR sequences, most were rare, though some public TCRs appeared in many donors. Presence/absence analyses took donor sequencing depth as roughly uniform. A later analysis showed that HLA-associated TCR beta chains had undergone more clonal expansion than equally common others.

The CDR3 extends over 15 amino acids. CDR1 is SGHRS and CDR2 is YFSETQ in the germline V gene. Unmatched junction bases numbered 4, after V lost 2 bases and J lost 0 bases. PCR primers comprised 60 Vbeta and 13 Jbeta primers. Sequencing was performed with immunoSEQ multiplex PCR; in TCRdb, only in-frame clones are kept and a portion is missing. The sample holds 90,000 to 120,000 clones, less than 80% seen once. As regards this clone: What it binds is not known.

The rearrangement links TRBV5-1 to TRBJ2-7; TRBD2 matches 8 bases. The clonotype originates from a man aged 25-45 years in good health and CMV-seronegative. The sample consisted of PBMCs. The CDR3 DNA follows: TGCGCCAGCAGCTTTGGTGCGGGAGGCTCCTACGAGCAGTACTTC. It codes for CASSFGAGGSYEQYF.